This T cell receptor (beta chain) originates from a study of blood T cell repertoires in COVID-19. Study in general: In each case, the material was cDNA or gDNA derived from T cells, B-cell-depleted T cells, or PBMCs.

The V gene lost 2 bases and the J gene lost 4 bases, with 11 bases spanning the gap. Germline CDR1 GTSNPN, CDR2 SVGIG (reference sequence). The CDR3 contains 14 residues. Using immunoSEQ multiplex PCR, the repertoire was profiled, and TCRdb retains in-frame clones only, with some absent. The sample lists around 150,000 clones, roughly 82% occurring once. The chain is built from TRBV30 and TRBJ2-2; TRBD2 might be the D (6 bases). The receptor comes from a woman aged 50 to 60 in a cohort sampled during active or convalescent COVID-19. Sequenced: peripheral blood. DNA for the CDR3: TGTGCCTGGAGTTATAGCGGAGTCACCGGGGAGCTGTTTTTT. Amino acids: CAWSYSGVTGELFF.